The TCR beta chain under discussion was sequenced for a study of T-cell memory formation after mild COVID-19. Turning to the study itself: Clusters were largely donor specific. Study-wide results and limits: Later expanders leaned toward CD4+, whereas clones contracting from day 15 to 85 were balanced CD4/CD8.

Turning to this clonotype: Its antigen remains unknown.

There are 15 residues in the CDR3. Trimming removed 1 base from V and 4 bases from J, with 13 bases in between. TCRdb passed the 5' RACE reads through MiXCR, listing each CDR3 protein once. The sample has approximately 400,000 distinct CDR3 sequences, 20% to 25% seen once. This rearrangement joins TRBV12-3 or TRBV12-4 to TRBJ1-1, with D unresolved. The sample comprised PBMCs or a T cell subset sorted from them (not recorded which). The origin of this receptor is an adult woman who had mild COVID-19 (a few samples of this study predate the infection). Cell type and time point are not known. CDR3: CASSLDGGSSTEAFF. The CDR3 DNA is TGTGCCAGCAGTTTAGATGGCGGGAGTTCCACTGAAGCTTTCTTT.